This entry lists 8 T cell receptor beta chains sequenced from one sample in a study of post-analysis software for immune sequencing data. Study-wide results and caveats: Several TRBV segments occurring more often in patients than controls included TRBV5-6, TRBV5-1 and TRBV20-1.

Unique molecular identifiers were built into the TCR beta cDNA libraries. One entry per CDR3 protein results from TCRdb running MiXCR on the PCR reads. The data contain around 700,000 distinct CDR3 sequences, about 60% of them singletons. These TCRs' antigens remain unknown. Material: blood. The receptors were gathered from a girl between 2 and 10 years old with multiple sclerosis.

This clonotype was counted between two and nine times. The chain links TRBV24-1 to TRBJ2-3; D is perhaps TRBD2 (5 bases). The germline CDR1 and CDR2 sequences are KGHDR and SFDVKD. Deletions cut 0 bases from V and 4 bases from J, with 10 bases between. This CDR3 contains 15 residues. CDR3 amino acids: CATSDLRTGADTQYF. The DNA of the CDR3 is TGTGCCACCAGTGATTTGAGGACCGGGGCAGATACGCAGTATTTT.

A few counts support this clonotype. The CDR3 region has the DNA TGTGCCAGCAGCTTGGTTAGCGGACAGGGAGGGGAGACGGCTTTCTTT. It specifies CASSLVSGQGGETAFF. V usage is TRBV5-4 and J usage is TRBJ1-1, with TRBD1 matching 8 bases. The CDR3 contains 16 residues. J was trimmed by 11 bases and V by 0 bases; bases with no gene match: 15. Germline V lookup: CDR1 SGHNT, CDR2 YYREEE (reference sequence).

This clonotype is a singleton in its sample. The chain links TRBV5-1 to TRBJ2-5, with 8 positions matching TRBD2. With 4 bases clipped from V and 4 bases from J, the junction kept 6 bases outside the gene matches. CDR3 length: 14 residues. Germline CDR1 reads SGHRS; CDR2 reads YFSETQ. The CDR3, as DNA: TGCGCCAGCAGCACAGGAGGGACTAGAGAGACCCAGTACTTC. It specifies CASSTGGTRETQYF.

The chain recombines TRBV10-3 with TRBJ1-1, with TRBD1 identical over 7 bases. The CDR3 length is 14 residues. The germline CDR1 and CDR2 sequences are ENHRY and SYGVKD. J gave up 5 bases and V 3 bases, and 6 bases lay outside the gene matches. This CDR3 is CAISDLTGHTEAFF. CDR3 nucleotide sequence: TGTGCCATCAGTGACTTGACAGGGCATACTGAAGCTTTCTTT.

This chain joins TRBV29-1 and TRBJ2-4; D unclear. The assigned J gene may be wrong: the sequence end matches TRBJ2-5 better. The CDR3 runs 16 residues. Germline CDR1 and CDR2: SQVTM and ANQGSEA. The CDR3 nucleotides are TGCAGCGTCGCCGCCGAAGAGCAGTTCTTACCCAAGACCCAGTACTTC. The encoded protein is CSVAAEEQFLPKTQYF.

The chain uses TRBV5-5 and TRBJ2-5; D is unclear. Trimming took 3 bases from V and 4 from J, leaving 16 bases between them. The CDR3 runs 15 residues. Germline-derived CDR1 and CDR2 are SGHKS and YYEKEE (reference sequence). The CDR3 sequence is CASSSVLFNVETQYF. The CDR3 region has the DNA TGTGCCAGCAGCTCCGTACTGTTCAACGTAGAGACCCAGTACTTC. The whole variable domain, remainder taken from reference TRBV5-5 and TRBJ2-5, is DAGVTQSPTHLIKTRGQQVTLRCSPISGHKSVSWYQQVLGQGPQFIFQYYEKEERGRGNFPDRFSARQFPNYSSELNVNALLLGDSALYLCASSSVLFNVETQYFGPGTRLLVL.

In this sample, this clonotype turned up once. The chain carries TRBV20-1 and TRBJ1-1, with D possibly being TRBD1 (6 bases). This CDR3 has 14 amino acids. V shed 3 bases and J shed 2 bases, with 13 bases lying between them. Germline CDR1 DFQATT, CDR2 SNEGSKA (reference sequence). The CDR3 sequence: CSARDRSLNTEAFF. CDR3 nucleotide sequence: TGCAGTGCTAGGGACAGATCTCTTAACACTGAAGCTTTCTTT.

This chain connects TRBV21-1 to TRBJ1-1; the table's D call, TRBD1, has no DNA check behind it. TRBV21-1 is reported as a pseudogene. This CDR3 has 16 amino acids. CDR3 protein: CASSPRTGGADTEAFF. The CDR3 DNA reads as TGTGCCAGCAGCCCCCGGACAGGGGGCGCGGACACTGAAGCTTTCTTT.